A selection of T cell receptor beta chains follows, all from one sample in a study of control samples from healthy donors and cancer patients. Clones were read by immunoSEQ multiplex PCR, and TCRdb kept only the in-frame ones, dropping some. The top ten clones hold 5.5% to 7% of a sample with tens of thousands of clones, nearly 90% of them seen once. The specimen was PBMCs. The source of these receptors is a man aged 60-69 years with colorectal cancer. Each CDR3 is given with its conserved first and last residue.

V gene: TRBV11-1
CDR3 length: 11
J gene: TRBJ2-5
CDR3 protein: CASSLVETQYF

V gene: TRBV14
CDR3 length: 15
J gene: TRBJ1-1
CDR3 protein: CASSRFRGENTEAFF

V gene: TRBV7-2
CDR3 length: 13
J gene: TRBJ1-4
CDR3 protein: CASSFGLSEKLFF

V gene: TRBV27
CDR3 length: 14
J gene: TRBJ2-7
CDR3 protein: CASSPQPGSYEQYF

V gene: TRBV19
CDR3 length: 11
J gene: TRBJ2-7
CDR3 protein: CASSQGYEQYF

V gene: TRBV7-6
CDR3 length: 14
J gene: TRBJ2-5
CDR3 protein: CASSLDYPQETQYF

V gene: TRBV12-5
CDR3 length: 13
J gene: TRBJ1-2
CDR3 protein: CASGLVGLPGDTF

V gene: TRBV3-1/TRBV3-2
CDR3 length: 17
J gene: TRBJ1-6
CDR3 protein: CASSQDRGVSYNSPLHF

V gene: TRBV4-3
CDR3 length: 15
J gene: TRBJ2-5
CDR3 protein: CASSQGLGWQETQYF

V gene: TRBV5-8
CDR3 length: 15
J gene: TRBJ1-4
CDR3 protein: CASSLGGLANEKLFF

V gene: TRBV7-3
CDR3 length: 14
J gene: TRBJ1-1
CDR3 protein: CASSLQGSGTEAFF

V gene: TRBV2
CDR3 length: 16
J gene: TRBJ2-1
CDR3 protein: CASRDLAGGDFGEQFF

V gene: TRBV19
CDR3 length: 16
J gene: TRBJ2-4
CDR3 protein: CASSISNKLAKNIQYF

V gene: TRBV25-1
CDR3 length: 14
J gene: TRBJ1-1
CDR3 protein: CASTKEGARSEAFF

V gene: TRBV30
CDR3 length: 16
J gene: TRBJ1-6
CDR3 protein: CAWSVRGSSYNSPLHF

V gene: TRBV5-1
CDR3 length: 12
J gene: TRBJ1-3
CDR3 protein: CASSAHRDTIYF

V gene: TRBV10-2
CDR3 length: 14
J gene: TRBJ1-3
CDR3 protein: CASSETLSGNTIYF

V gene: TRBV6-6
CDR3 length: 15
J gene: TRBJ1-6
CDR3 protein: CASSYSDSANSPLHF

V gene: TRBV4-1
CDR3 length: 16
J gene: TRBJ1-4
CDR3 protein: CASSQGTVQTNEKLFF